The 21 T cell receptor beta chains in this list originate from one sample, sequenced in a study of control samples from healthy donors and cancer patients. Method: immunoSEQ multiplex PCR; TCRdb's copy keeps in-frame clones and lacks some. The sample records around 120,000 clones, just over 90% being singletons. Sequencing input: PBMCs. The receptor source for this set is a man aged 50-60 years with head and neck cancer.

V gene TRBV7-8 combines with J gene TRBJ1-6, with D possibly being TRBD1 (6 bases). Germline V CDR1 and CDR2: SGHVS, FQNEAQ. V lost 4 bases, J lost 5 bases, and 12 bases lay in between. This CDR3 has 15 residues. The CDR3 sequence: CASSSTGTHNSPLHF. DNA of the CDR3: TGTGCCAGCAGCTCAACAGGGACTCATAATTCACCCCTCCACTTT.

The chain recombines TRBV27 with TRBJ2-5, with D tentatively TRBD2 (5 bases). V lost 7 bases, J lost 4 bases, and 10 bases lay in between. The CDR3 contains 12 residues. CDR1 and CDR2 from the germline V gene are MNHEY and SMNVEV (reference sequence). For the CDR3, the DNA is TGTGCCAGCAAATCGGGGAGAGAGACCCAGTACTTC. It codes for CASKSGRETQYF.

The V and J genes are TRBV6-2 or TRBV6-3 and TRBJ1-1; 7 positions agree with TRBD1. V dropped 2 bases and J dropped 3; count of bases not matched to a gene: 0. In germline, CDR1 is MNHEY, CDR2 SVGEGT. The length of the CDR3 is 13 residues. In DNA form, the CDR3 reads TGTGCCAGCAGTTACAGGGGGCACACTGAAGCTTTCTTT. Protein sequence: CASSYRGHTEAFF.

The chain is built from TRBV3-1 (or the pseudogene TRBV3-2) and TRBJ1-1; 10 bases align to TRBD1. The J segment lost 3 bases and the V segment lost 5 bases, leaving 6 bases of the junction unmatched. The CDR3 extends over 15 amino acids. CDR1 is LGHDT, CDR2 YNNKEL, per germline (reference sequence). CDR3 region: CASSGTGTGDTEAFF. The CDR3 DNA reads as TGTGCCAGCAGCGGCACCGGGACAGGGGACACTGAAGCTTTCTTT.

For this clone: Other DNA sequences in the same sample also yield this CDR3. This rearrangement joins TRBV12-3 or TRBV12-4 to TRBJ1-1; D possibly corresponds to TRBD1 (5 bases). The CDR3 sequence is 12 residues long. Trimming pared 3 bases from V and 5 bases from J, leaving 7 bases between. CDR3 DNA: TGTGCCAGCAGTTTTGGGGGAACTGAAGCTTTCTTT. Protein: CASSFGGTEAFF.

This chain joins TRBV19 and TRBJ1-5; no clear D gene. The germline gives CDR1 LNHDA, CDR2 SQIVND (reference sequence). The germline V and J ends were trimmed by 7 bases and 6 bases, with 13 bases remaining between them. The CDR3 spans 13 residues. This chain's CDR3 is CASTIFGSQPQHF. CDR3 in DNA: TGTGCCAGTACCATCTTCGGTAGTCAGCCCCAGCATTTT.

The chain recombines TRBV18 with TRBJ2-7; 7 bases match TRBD1. The V segment lost 4 bases and the J segment 2 bases; nucleotides outside the gene matches: 5. CDR1 KGHSH and CDR2 LQKENI come from the germline V gene. This CDR3 comprises 14 residues. Written as DNA, the CDR3 is TGTGCCAGCTCACTAGGACAGGCCCCCTACGAGCAGTACTTC. Translating it yields CASSLGQAPYEQYF.

This chain links TRBV7-9 with TRBJ1-1, with D perhaps TRBD1 (5 bases). The CDR3 sequence is 16 residues long. From germline, CDR1 is SEHNR and CDR2 FQNEAQ (reference sequence). V was cut by 5 bases and J by 3 bases, with 19 bases left in between. Written as DNA, the CDR3 is TGTGCCAGCAGCAAGGGGTCGGACTACTTCCACACTGAAGCTTTCTTT. Amino acids: CASSKGSDYFHTEAFF.

The DNA for the CDR3 is TGTGCCAGCAGCCACGGAGCGGGGGGGCTAGCAGATACGCAGTATTTT. This sequence encodes CASSHGAGGLADTQYF. V is TRBV3-1 (or the pseudogene TRBV3-2) and J is TRBJ2-3; TRBD2 agrees at 10 bases. After removal of 3 bases from V and 4 bases from J, the junction contained 7 bases not matched to a gene. This CDR3 is built from 16 residues. The germline V gene has CDR1 LGHDT and CDR2 YNNKEL (reference sequence).

The chain has TRBV6-1 and TRBJ2-7; maybe TRBD1 (6 bases). The V and J ends lost 1 base and 5 bases respectively, with 24 bases between them. This CDR3 is built from 18 residues. Looked up from germline, CDR1 is MNHNS and CDR2 is SASEGT. CDR3 DNA sequence: TGTGCCAGCAGTGAAGTTGATTTCAGACGGACAGTCGAGGACGAGCAGTACTTC. This sequence encodes CASSEVDFRRTVEDEQYF.

The count of this clone is one. The chain couples TRBV3-1 (or the pseudogene TRBV3-2) to TRBJ2-2; D uncertain. Germline loops: CDR1 LGHDT, CDR2 YNNKEL (reference sequence). The CDR3 runs to 12 residues. V shed 1 base and J shed 7 bases, with 4 bases lying between them. The CDR3 protein is CASSQVGGELFF. The DNA of the CDR3 is TGTGCCAGCAGCCAAGTGGGCGGGGAGCTGTTTTTT.

The chain combines TRBV6-5 with TRBJ1-1; D remains unclear. This CDR3 has 13 amino acids. V was clipped by 2 bases and J by 3 bases, with 7 bases between them. Looked up from germline, CDR1 is MNHEY and CDR2 is SVGAGI. The CDR3 region is CASSYERDTEAFF. CDR3 sequence (DNA): TGTGCCAGCAGTTACGAGAGGGACACTGAAGCTTTCTTT.

This rearrangement joins TRBV9 to TRBJ1-2; D gene ambiguous. With 2 bases removed from V and 4 bases from J, the gap between germline ends came to 9 bases. The CDR3 runs to 13 residues. Per germline, CDR1 SGDLS and CDR2 YYNGEE. The CDR3: CASSVEESYGYTF. DNA for the CDR3: TGTGCCAGCAGCGTGGAGGAGAGCTATGGCTACACCTTC.

V and J are TRBV27 and TRBJ1-1; a weak D match, TRBD1 (6 bases). V was cut by 0 bases and J by 4 bases, with 9 bases left in between. Per the germline V gene, CDR1 is MNHEY and CDR2 is SMNVEV (reference sequence). CDR3 size: 14 residues. CDR3 amino acids: CASSLSQGITEAFF. The CDR3 DNA is TGTGCCAGCAGTTTATCTCAGGGGATCACTGAAGCTTTCTTT.

This rearrangement joins TRBV4-3 to TRBJ2-2; D ambiguous. V was clipped by 1 base and J by 7 bases, with 7 bases between them. This CDR3 comprises 13 residues. CDR1 LGHNA and CDR2 YSLEER come from the germline V gene. CDR3 DNA: TGCGCCAGCAGCCAAGTACTGCTCGGGGAGCTGTTTTTT. This translates into CASSQVLLGELFF.

The J gene is TRBJ2-7, the V gene TRBV18; D gene uncertain. The V and J ends lost 3 bases and 3 bases respectively, with 12 bases between them. The length of the CDR3 is 14 residues. From germline, CDR1 is KGHSH and CDR2 LQKENI. This CDR3 reads CASSPSTVFYEQYF. CDR3 coding DNA: TGTGCCAGCTCACCGTCAACAGTCTTCTACGAGCAGTACTTC. Filled out from reference TRBV18 and TRBJ2-7, the complete variable domain reads NAGVMQNPRHLVRRRGQEARLRCSPMKGHSHVYWYRQLPEEGLKFMVYLQKENIIDESGMPKERFSAEFPKEGPSILRIQQVVRGDSAAYFCASSPSTVFYEQYFGPGTRLTVT.

The V call is TRBV19, the J call TRBJ1-4, with TRBD1 identical over 7 bases. The CDR3 spans 14 residues. Germline CDR1 LNHDA, CDR2 SQIVND (reference sequence). With 6 bases clipped from V and 4 bases from J, the junction kept 5 bases outside the gene matches. In nucleotides, the CDR3 is TGTGCCAGTAGGACCGCAGGGGGTAATGAAAAACTGTTTTTT. Translated: CASRTAGGNEKLFF.

The gene calls are TRBV6-4 and TRBJ2-4; 15 nucleotides line up with TRBD2. V lost 6 bases, J lost 0 bases, and 12 bases stayed unmatched. Germline V CDR1 and CDR2: MRHNA, SNTAGT. The CDR3 has 20 residues. The CDR3 DNA sequence: TGTGCCAGCAGCTCCACCGGGACTAGCGGGGGGACCTCAGCCAAAAACATTCAGTACTTC. Encoded protein: CASSSTGTSGGTSAKNIQYF.

The gene calls are TRBV7-2 and TRBJ2-1; TRBD1 might be the D (6 bases). The length of the CDR3 is 12 residues. Germline CDR1 and CDR2: SGHTA and FQGNSA. Trimming removed 3 bases from V and 9 bases from J, with 9 bases in between. The chain's CDR3 is CASSLDSREQFF. In nucleotides, the CDR3 is TGTGCCAGCAGCTTGGACAGTCGTGAGCAGTTCTTC.

This clone was recorded only once. The V and J genes are TRBV5-5 and TRBJ2-3; D is unresolved. Germline V gene data show CDR1 as SGHKS and CDR2 as YYEKEE (reference sequence). V dropped 5 bases and J dropped 2 bases, with 15 bases sitting between them. CDR3 length: 15 amino acids. The CDR3 reads CASSFGPTYTDTQYF. DNA of the CDR3: TGTGCCAGCAGTTTCGGGCCAACTTACACAGATACGCAGTATTTT.

The rearrangement links TRBV7-2 to TRBJ2-7; TRBD1 agrees at 8 bases. The CDR3 runs 14 residues. The J segment lost 5 bases and the V segment lost 4 bases, leaving 7 bases of the junction unmatched. Germline CDR1 and CDR2: SGHTA and FQGNSA. Here the CDR3 reads CASSSRTGFDEQYF. The CDR3 nucleotides are TGTGCCAGCAGCTCGAGGACAGGGTTCGACGAGCAGTACTTC.